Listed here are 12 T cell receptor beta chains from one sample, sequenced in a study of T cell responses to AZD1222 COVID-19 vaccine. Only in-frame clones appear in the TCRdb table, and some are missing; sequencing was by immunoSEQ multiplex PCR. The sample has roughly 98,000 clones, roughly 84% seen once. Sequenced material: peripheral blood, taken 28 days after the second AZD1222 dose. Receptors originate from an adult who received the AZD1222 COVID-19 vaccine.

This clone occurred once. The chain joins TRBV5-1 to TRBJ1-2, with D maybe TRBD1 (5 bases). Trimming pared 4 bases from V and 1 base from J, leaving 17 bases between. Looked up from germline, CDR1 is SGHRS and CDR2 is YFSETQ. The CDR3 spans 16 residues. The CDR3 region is CASSPGSGLSNYGYTF. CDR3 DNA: TGCGCCAGCAGCCCCGGGTCGGGGCTCAGTAACTATGGCTACACCTTC.

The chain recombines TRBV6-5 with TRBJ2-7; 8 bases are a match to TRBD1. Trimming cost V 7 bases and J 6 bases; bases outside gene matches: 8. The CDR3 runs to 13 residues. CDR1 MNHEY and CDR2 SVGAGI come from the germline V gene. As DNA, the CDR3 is TGTGCCAGCACGACGGGACAGGAAAGCGAGCAGTACTTC. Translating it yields CASTTGQESEQYF.

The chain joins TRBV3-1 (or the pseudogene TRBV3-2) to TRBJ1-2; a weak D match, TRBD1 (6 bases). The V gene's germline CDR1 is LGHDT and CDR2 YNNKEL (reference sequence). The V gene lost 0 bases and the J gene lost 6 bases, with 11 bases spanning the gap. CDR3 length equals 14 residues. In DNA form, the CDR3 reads TGTGCCAGCAGCCAAGACGGTCGGGGGCATGGCTACACCTTC. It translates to CASSQDGRGHGYTF.

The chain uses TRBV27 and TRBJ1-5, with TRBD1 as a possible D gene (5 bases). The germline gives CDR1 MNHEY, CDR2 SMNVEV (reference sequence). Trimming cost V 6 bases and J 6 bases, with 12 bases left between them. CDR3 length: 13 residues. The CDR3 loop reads CASSGAGIQPQHF. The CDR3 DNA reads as TGTGCCAGCAGCGGGGCAGGAATTCAGCCCCAGCATTTT.

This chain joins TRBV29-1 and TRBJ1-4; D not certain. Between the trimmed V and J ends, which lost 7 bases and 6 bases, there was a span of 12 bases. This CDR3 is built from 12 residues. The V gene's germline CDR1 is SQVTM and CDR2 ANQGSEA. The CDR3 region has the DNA TGCAGCGGCCGGTGGGTAGATGAAAAACTGTTTTTT. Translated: CSGRWVDEKLFF.

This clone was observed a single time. Written as DNA, the CDR3 is TGTGCCAGCAGTTACGGGGGGGGACAGACTGGCTACACCTTC. This encodes CASSYGGGQTGYTF. This chain joins TRBV6-5 and TRBJ1-2; 7 positions match TRBD1. The CDR3 covers 14 residues. V was pared by 2 bases and J by 7 bases, with 7 bases of the junction left unmatched. Germline V lookup: CDR1 MNHEY, CDR2 SVGAGI.

This CDR3 reads CASWSEKLFF. In DNA, the CDR3 is TGTGCCAGCTGGTCGGAAAAACTGTTTTTT. The rearrangement joins TRBV6-5 to TRBJ1-4; no clear D gene. The V gene lost 8 bases and the J gene lost 8 bases, with 6 bases spanning the gap. Germline V gene lookup returns CDR1 MNHEY and CDR2 SVGAGI. This CDR3 contains 10 residues.

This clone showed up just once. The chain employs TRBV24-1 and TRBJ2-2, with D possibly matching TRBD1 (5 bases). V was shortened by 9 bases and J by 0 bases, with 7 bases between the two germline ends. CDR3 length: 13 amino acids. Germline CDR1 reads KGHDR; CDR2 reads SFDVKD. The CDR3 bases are TGTGCCACCGCAGGGTCGAACACCGGGGAGCTGTTTTTT. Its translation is CATAGSNTGELFF.

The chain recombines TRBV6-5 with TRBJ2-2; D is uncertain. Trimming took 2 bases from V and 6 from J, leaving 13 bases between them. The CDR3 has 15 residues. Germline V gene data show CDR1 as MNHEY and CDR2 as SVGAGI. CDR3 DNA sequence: TGTGCCAGCAGTTACGGAGTTATAGGTCCCGGGGAGCTGTTTTTT. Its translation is CASSYGVIGPGELFF.

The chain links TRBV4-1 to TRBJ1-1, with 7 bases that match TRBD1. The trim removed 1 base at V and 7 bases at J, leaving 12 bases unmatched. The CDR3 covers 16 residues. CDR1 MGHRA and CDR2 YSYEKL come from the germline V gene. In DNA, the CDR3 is TGCGCCAGCAGCCAAGGGGAGGGGGCGCGTGTGAATGAAGCTTTCTTT. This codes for CASSQGEGARVNEAFF.

In nucleotides, the CDR3 is TGTGCCAGCAGCGTAGGGCCGCATCCGGGGTTAGTTGGAAACACCATATATTTT. Protein product: CASSVGPHPGLVGNTIYF. The chain has TRBV9 and TRBJ1-3; no firm D call. The V gene lost 0 bases and the J gene lost 3 bases, with 19 bases spanning the gap. This CDR3 has 18 amino acids. Germline V CDR1 and CDR2: SGDLS, YYNGEE.

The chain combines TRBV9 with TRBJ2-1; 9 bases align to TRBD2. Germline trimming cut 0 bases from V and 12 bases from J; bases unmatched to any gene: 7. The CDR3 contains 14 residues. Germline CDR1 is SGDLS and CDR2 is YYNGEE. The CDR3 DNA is TGTGCCAGCAGCGTAGGCGGGGGGGCCTCCCGGCAGTTCTTC. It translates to CASSVGGGASRQFF.